The clone carrying this TCR beta chain appeared a few times. The template was genomic DNA from peripheral blood, not RNA. The record originates from a study of T cell repertoires in aging, cancer and after chemotherapy. A mixed TRB-A/B primer pool amplified rearranged TRB by multiplex touch-down PCR. TCRdb re-called the multiplex PCR reads through MiXCR, storing one row per CDR3 protein. The sample consists of 4,500 to 5,000 distinct CDR3 sequences, 20% of them appearing once. Germline assignment: CDR1 MNHNS and CDR2 SASEGT. The CDR3 spans 12 residues. V was cut by 8 bases and J by 2 bases, with 10 bases left in between.

This sequence originates from a human donor in good health. The donor label of this sample is uncertain. Sequencing input: blood. The chain combines TRBV6-1 with TRBJ2-7; D gene uncertain. As DNA, the CDR3 is TGTGCCAGCGCCACAGAAGCCTACGAGCAGTACTTC. Translating gives CASATEAYEQYF.